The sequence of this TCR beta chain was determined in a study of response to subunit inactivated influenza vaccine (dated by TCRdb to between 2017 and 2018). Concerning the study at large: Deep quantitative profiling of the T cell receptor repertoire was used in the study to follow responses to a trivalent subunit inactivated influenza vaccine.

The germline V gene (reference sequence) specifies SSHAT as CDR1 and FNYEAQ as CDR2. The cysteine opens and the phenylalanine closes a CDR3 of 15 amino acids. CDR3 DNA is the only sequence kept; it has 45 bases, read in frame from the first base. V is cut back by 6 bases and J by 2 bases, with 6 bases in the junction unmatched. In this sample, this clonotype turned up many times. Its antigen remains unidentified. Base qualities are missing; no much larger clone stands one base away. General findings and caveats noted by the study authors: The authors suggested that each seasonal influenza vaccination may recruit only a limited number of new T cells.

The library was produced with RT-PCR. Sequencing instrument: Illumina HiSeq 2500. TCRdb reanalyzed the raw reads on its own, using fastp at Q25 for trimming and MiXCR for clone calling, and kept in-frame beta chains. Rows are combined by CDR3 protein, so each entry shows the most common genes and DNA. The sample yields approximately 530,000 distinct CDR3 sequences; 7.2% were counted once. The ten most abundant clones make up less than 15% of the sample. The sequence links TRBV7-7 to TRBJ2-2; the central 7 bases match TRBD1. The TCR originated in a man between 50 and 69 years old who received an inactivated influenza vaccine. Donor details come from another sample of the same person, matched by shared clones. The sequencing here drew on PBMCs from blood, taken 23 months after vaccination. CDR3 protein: CASSPDRVNTGELFF. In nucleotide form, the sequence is TGTGCCAGCAGTCCAGACAGGGTTAACACCGGGGAGCTGTTTTTT.